The clone carrying this TCR beta chain was detected many times. Trimming removed 4 bases from V and 9 bases from J, with 10 bases in between. The germline V gene has CDR1 SGHAT and CDR2 FQNNGV. The CDR3 length is 12 residues. This specimen comes from a study of early T cells in non-severe SARS-CoV-2 infection. A single record per CDR3 protein comes from TCRdb applying MiXCR to the 5' RACE reads. Of about 99,000 distinct CDR3 sequences in the sample, 16% were seen once. Sequencing was carried out using whole blood. The receptor was isolated from an adult who was a healthcare worker with PCR-confirmed SARS-CoV-2 infection or an uninfected control (not recorded which). V is TRBV11-2 and J is TRBJ2-1, with TRBD2 as a possible D gene (5 bases). CDR3 in DNA: TGTGCCAGCAGCTGGAGCGGCCCTGAGCAGTTCTTC. Protein: CASSWSGPEQFF.